Here is one TCR beta chain with its context. This sample was included in a study of control samples from healthy donors and cancer patients. TCRdb's table, derived via immunoSEQ multiplex PCR, lists solely in-frame clones and lacks some. The sample has about 130,000 clones; 85% to 95% are singletons. The receptor was isolated from a man aged 25 to 40 in good health. Sequencing was carried out using blood.

The CDR3 bases are TGCGCCAGCAGCCAAGAAATCGGAGGGCACAAACAGCATTTT. Its translation is CASSQEIGGHKQHF. This chain joins TRBV4-3 and TRBJ1-5; D gene uncertain. V was pared by 0 bases and J by 13 bases, with 16 bases between. Germline V gene lookup returns CDR1 LGHNA and CDR2 YSLEER. This CDR3 contains 14 residues.